What follows describes a single TCR beta chain. Its target is unknown. The data belong to a study of vaccination effects on CD4 cells after COVID-19. Study-wide background: It was a median of 72 days after the second dose that post-vaccine samples were obtained.

Sequencing was preceded by expansion of antigen-specific CD4+ T cells with viral peptide pools in the ViraFEST assay. It was after around eleven days of culture that CD4+ T cells were isolated. The vaccine given was either BNT162b2 or mRNA-1273, in two doses. Wells each received around 2.1 million PBMC, cultured with 10 IU/ml IL-2 and around 9.8 ug/ml peptides. Only in-frame clones appear in the TCRdb table, and some are missing; sequencing was by immunoSEQ multiplex PCR. The sample yields approximately 61,000 clones, around 73% seen once. This TCR derives from a human donor who received a COVID-19 vaccine. This specimen consisted of CD4+ T cells from PBMCs cultured with HCoV-229E spike peptides, obtained after COVID-19 vaccination.

Here the CDR3 reads CASTKLRQGLFF. The DNA for the CDR3 is TGTGCCAGCACCAAATTGAGGCAGGGCCTGTTTTTT. The gene calls are TRBV12-3 or TRBV12-4 and TRBJ1-4; TRBD1 is a possible D gene (5 bases). V lost 7 bases and J lost 14, with 17 bases in between. This CDR3 is built from 12 residues.